This entry is about one T cell receptor beta chain. Other nucleotide sequences from this sample produce the same CDR3. Adult donors, all healthy and HIV-negative, had no recent acute infections or vaccinations. This entry belongs to a study of shared clonotypes between healthy human individuals. Assay used: immunoSEQ multiplex PCR; TCRdb lists only in-frame clones, some missing. This sample carries millions of clones, about 95% of them seen once, and the ten largest clones take under 0.15%. The V gene end was trimmed by 0 bases and the J gene end by 2 bases; junction bases not matched to a gene: 2. Germline V gene data show CDR1 as SEHNR and CDR2 as FQNEAQ (reference sequence). The CDR3 consists of 15 residues.

The V call is TRBV7-9, the J call TRBJ2-7; the match to TRBD2 covers 9 bases. This clonotype was obtained from a young man in good health. The specimen sequenced was naive CD4+ T cells sorted from blood. The subset is: CD45RA+ positively selected. The CDR3 loop is CASSLAGGRAYEQYF. In DNA, the CDR3 is TGTGCCAGCAGCTTAGCAGGCGGGAGGGCCTACGAGCAGTACTTC.